This T cell receptor (beta chain) was sequenced during a study of OX40 agonist ivuxolimab in advanced cancers. Study results and caveats: Which antigen the expanded peripheral T cells recognized is unknown. There were, on average, more expanded clones in CD8+ T cells than in CD4+.

This clone is judged medium-sized (0.01 to 0.1%). No antigen is known for it. Trimming stripped 4 bases from V and 4 bases from J, with 11 bases between. CDR3 length: 14 residues. The germline V gene has CDR1 SGHNT and CDR2 YENEEA. TCRdb's copy holds only in-frame clones and misses some; the assay was immunoSEQ multiplex PCR. This sample carries about 58,000 clones, 75% to 85% of them seen once, and the ten largest clones take over 0.7%. Blood was sampled at baseline, cycle 4 day 1, and cycle 7 day 1. This sample comprised CD4+ or CD8+ T cells sorted from blood, obtained in a trial of the OX40 agonist ivuxolimab. The chain recombines TRBV11-3 with TRBJ1-3, with no clear D. The sequence was obtained from an adult with an advanced solid tumor such as melanoma, head and neck, liver or kidney cancer. The CDR3: CASSSRRLGNTIYF. The CDR3 DNA follows: TGTGCCAGCAGCTCGAGAAGGTTAGGAAACACCATATATTTT.